These 5 T cell receptor beta chains were all obtained from the same sample, sequenced in a study. TCRdb fed the RT-PCR reads into MiXCR, producing one record per CDR3 protein. The table includes more than 550,000 distinct CDR3 sequences, 14% detected once. Sequencing was done on a sample of memory CD4+ T cells from blood. These receptors came from a female donor in good health, serving as a healthy control.

This clonotype has just a few counts. The genes are TRBV12-3 or TRBV12-4 and TRBJ2-2; weak D call: TRBD2 (6 bases). V was cut by 6 bases and J by 0 bases, with 14 bases left in between. CDR3 length equals 16 residues. The CDR3 sequence: CASRPSGAANTGELFF. In DNA, the CDR3 is TGTGCCAGCAGACCCTCGGGAGCGGCGAACACCGGGGAGCTGTTTTTT.

This clonotype was counted a few times. The V gene is TRBV20-1, the J gene TRBJ1-5, with D maybe TRBD1 (6 bases). From germline, CDR1 is DFQATT and CDR2 SNEGSKA (reference sequence). Trimming removed 0 bases from V and 7 bases from J, with 16 bases in between. This CDR3 is 15 amino acids long. CDR3 sequence (DNA): TGCAGTGCTAGAGATCTGTTAGGGGGGGAACAGCCCCAGCATTTT. This translates into CSARDLLGGEQPQHF.

This clonotype was observed at least ten times. V usage is TRBV3-1 and J usage is TRBJ1-6; a possible D gene is TRBD1 (6 bases). The CDR3 sequence is 15 residues long. V was trimmed by 1 base and J by 8 bases, leaving 12 bases between them. The germline gives CDR1 LGHDT, CDR2 YNNKEL (reference sequence). CDR3 residues: CASSQGSGEDSPLHF. CDR3 coding DNA: TGTGCCAGCAGCCAAGGGTCAGGGGAGGATTCACCCCTCCACTTT.

This clonotype was counted between two and nine times. This CDR3 reads CASSHRQGSDYGYTF. CDR3 sequence (DNA): TGTGCCAGCAGCCATAGACAGGGGAGTGACTATGGCTACACCTTC. This chain uses TRBV4-2 with TRBJ1-2; 8 nucleotides agree with TRBD1. V was pared by 3 bases and J by 3 bases, with 6 bases of the junction left unmatched. This CDR3 has 15 amino acids. Germline CDR1 is LGHNA and CDR2 is YNFKEQ.

The table lists this clonotype with a few counts. The chain couples TRBV11-1 to TRBJ2-3, with D perhaps matching TRBD2 (5 bases). The ends were cut back, 1 base at V and 9 bases at J, with 14 bases in the middle. This CDR3 has 14 amino acids. The V gene's germline CDR1 is SGHAT and CDR2 FQDESV (reference sequence). The DNA for the CDR3 is TGTGCCAGCAGCTTAGGTGGGTCTAGCATCACGCAGTATTTT. This gives the protein CASSLGGSSITQYF.